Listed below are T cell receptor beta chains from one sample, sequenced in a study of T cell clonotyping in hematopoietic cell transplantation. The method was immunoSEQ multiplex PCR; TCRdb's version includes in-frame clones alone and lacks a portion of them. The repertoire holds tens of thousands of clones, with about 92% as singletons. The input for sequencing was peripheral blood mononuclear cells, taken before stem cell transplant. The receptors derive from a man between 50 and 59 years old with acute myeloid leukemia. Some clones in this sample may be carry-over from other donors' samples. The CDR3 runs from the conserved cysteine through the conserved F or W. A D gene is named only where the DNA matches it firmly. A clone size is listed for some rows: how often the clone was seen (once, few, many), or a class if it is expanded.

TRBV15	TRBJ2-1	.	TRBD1	TGTGCCACCGGTAGGGCAGGGGGCTTCAATGAGCAGTTCTTC	CATGRAGGFNEQFF
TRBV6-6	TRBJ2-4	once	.	TGTGCCAGCAGTTACTCGGGGCCACAGTACTTC	CASSYSGPQYF
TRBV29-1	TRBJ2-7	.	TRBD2	TGCAGCGTTCATAGCGGGGGGTCCCAGCCGTACGAGCAGTACTTC	CSVHSGGSQPYEQYF
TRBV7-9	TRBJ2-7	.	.	TGTGCCAGCAGCTTAGATGTGGGGGAGCAGTACTTC	CASSLDVGEQYF
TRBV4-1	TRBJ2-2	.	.	TGCGCCAGCAGCCAAGTACTCTCAGGCGGGGATGGGCTGTTTTTT	CASSQVLSGGDGLFF
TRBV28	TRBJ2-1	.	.	TGTGCCAGCAGGGTACATCGGGTGTACAATGAGCAGTTCTTC	CASRVHRVYNEQFF
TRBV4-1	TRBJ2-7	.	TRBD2	TGCGCCAGCAGCCAAGTGAGCGGGGTCCCGCCATCCTACGAGCAGTACTTC	CASSQVSGVPPSYEQYF
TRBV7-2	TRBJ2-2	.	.	TGTGCCAGCAGCTTAGCAGGGGTAGGCACCGGGGAGCTGTTTTTT	CASSLAGVGTGELFF
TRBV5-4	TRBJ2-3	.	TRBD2	TGTGCCAGCAGCTTGGACCGAGGGACTAGCGGGTTTAATACGCAGTATTTT	CASSLDRGTSGFNTQYF
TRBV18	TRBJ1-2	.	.	TGTGCCAGCTCAGGTACGACGGAAACCTATGGCTACACCTTC	CASSGTTETYGYTF
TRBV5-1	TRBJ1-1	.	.	TGCGCCAGCAGCTTGTATATACAGGGTAACACTGAAGCTTTCTTT	CASSLYIQGNTEAFF
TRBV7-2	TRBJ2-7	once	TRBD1	TGTGCCAGCAGCGAAAGCCTCGTCCCCGGACAGGGCTACGAGCAGTACTTC	CASSESLVPGQGYEQYF
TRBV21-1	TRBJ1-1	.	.	TGTGCCAGCAGCACAGAGGACGGGAGTACTGAAGCTTTCTTT	CASSTEDGSTEAFF
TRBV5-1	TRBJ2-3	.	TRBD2	TGCGCCAGCAGCCCAACGCTAGCGGGAGAGGGTACGCAGTATTTT	CASSPTLAGEGTQYF
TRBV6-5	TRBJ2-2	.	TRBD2	TGTGCCAGCAGTTACTCGCGGCGGGGGGGTGTCGGGGAGCTGTTTTTT	CASSYSRRGGVGELFF
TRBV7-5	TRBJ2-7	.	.	TGTGCCAGAAGCCCACTAGCGGGAGGGTCTGCCGAAATGTACGAGCAGTACTTC	CARSPLAGGSAEMYEQYF
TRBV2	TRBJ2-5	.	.	TGTGCCAGCAGTTTCCGTTCGCCAGGGGAACAAGAGACCCAGTACTTC	CASSFRSPGEQETQYF
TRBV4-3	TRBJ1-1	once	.	TGCGCCAGCAGCCGCATGAAAATGAACACTGAAGCTTTCTTT	CASSRMKMNTEAFF